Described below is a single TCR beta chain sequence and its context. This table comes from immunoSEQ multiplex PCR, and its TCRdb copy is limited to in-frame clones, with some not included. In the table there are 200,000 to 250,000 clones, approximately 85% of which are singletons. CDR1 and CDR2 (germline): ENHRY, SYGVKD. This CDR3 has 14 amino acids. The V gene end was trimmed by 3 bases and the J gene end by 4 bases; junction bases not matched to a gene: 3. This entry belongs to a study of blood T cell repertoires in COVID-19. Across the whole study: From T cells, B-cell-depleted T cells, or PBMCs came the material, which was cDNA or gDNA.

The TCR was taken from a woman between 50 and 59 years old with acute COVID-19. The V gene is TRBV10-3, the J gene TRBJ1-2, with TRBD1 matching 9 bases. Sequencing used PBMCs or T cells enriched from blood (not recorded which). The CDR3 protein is CAISDLGQGYGYTF. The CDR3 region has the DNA TGTGCCATCAGTGACCTGGGACAGGGCTATGGCTACACCTTC.